Listed here are 6 T cell receptor beta chains from one sample, sequenced in a study of human T cells and chemical hapten exposure. One entry per CDR3 protein results from TCRdb running MiXCR on the RACE reads. The table records some 100,000 distinct CDR3 sequences, roughly 10% of them present only once. This sample's time point: patch test 2, 6 weeks after DPC sensitization. Treatment denoted: therapeutic diphenylcyclopropenone sensitization with weekly scalp DPC. The material sequenced was whole blood, taken in connection with sensitization to the hapten diphenylcyclopropenone (DPC). The receptors here all came from a middle-aged woman with alopecia areata. Some clones in this sample may be carry-over from other donors' samples.

This clonotype was counted at least ten times. The V gene is TRBV7-2, the J gene TRBJ1-5, with 7 bases lining up with TRBD1. CDR3 size: 16 residues. Germline CDR1 SGHTA, CDR2 FQGNSA. Trimming took 0 bases from V and 4 from J; bases not matched to a gene: 6. The CDR3 protein is CASSLASTGRNQPQHF. The CDR3 region has the DNA TGTGCCAGCAGCTTAGCGTCGACAGGGAGGAATCAGCCCCAGCATTTT.

The chain recombines TRBV30 with TRBJ1-4; a weak D match, TRBD1 (5 bases). The CDR3 spans 12 residues. The germline V and J ends were trimmed by 1 base and 7 bases, with 7 bases remaining between them. The germline CDR1 and CDR2 sequences are GTSNPN and SVGIG (reference sequence). The CDR3 spells CAWSGQGEKLFF. The CDR3 bases are TGTGCCTGGAGTGGTCAGGGTGAAAAACTGTTTTTT.

The chain employs TRBV4-1 and TRBJ2-5; D assignment may be TRBD1 or TRBD2 (5 bases each). The ends were cut back, 5 bases at V and 0 bases at J, with 19 bases in the middle. The CDR3 runs 17 residues. Germline values: CDR1 MGHRA, CDR2 YSYEKL. The CDR3 sequence: CASSVAPGRQYQETQYF. The CDR3 nucleotides are TGCGCCAGCAGCGTAGCACCGGGACGGCAGTACCAAGAGACCCAGTACTTC.

This clonotype was recorded at least ten times. The V gene is TRBV18, the J gene TRBJ1-5; unclear D gene. From germline, CDR1 is KGHSH and CDR2 LQKENI. This CDR3 region has 19 residues. Trimming shortened V by 6 bases and J by 0 bases, and 24 bases separated the two germline ends. CDR3 coding DNA: TGTGCCAGCTCCTGCGAAATAGCCGTGCCGGTGTATAGCAATCAGCCCCAGCATTTT. Amino acids: CASSCEIAVPVYSNQPQHF.

The gene calls are TRBV7-9 and TRBJ2-2; no firm D call. V was cut by 4 bases and J by 3 bases, with 9 bases left in between. Per germline, CDR1 SEHNR and CDR2 FQNEAQ (reference sequence). The CDR3 is 14 amino acids. In DNA, the CDR3 is TGTGCCAGCAGCTCCCCTATCGACACCGGGGAGCTGTTTTTT. Protein: CASSSPIDTGELFF.

This chain links TRBV2 with TRBJ2-7; 10 nucleotides match TRBD1. V lost 9 bases, J lost 2 bases, and 4 bases stayed unmatched. The germline CDR1 and CDR2 sequences are SNHLY and FYNNEI. CDR3 length: 13 residues. The CDR3 DNA reads TGTGCCAGTACCGGACAGGGGGCCTACGAGCAGTACTTC. As protein: CASTGQGAYEQYF.